Listed below are T cell receptor beta chains from one sample, sequenced in a study of vaccination and CD4 T cells after COVID-19. Each CDR3 protein is one row after TCRdb ran MiXCR on the PCR reads. The sample lists tens of thousands of distinct CDR3 sequences; about 48% were seen once. Which antigens these TCRs recognize remains unknown. The sequenced sample consisted of CD4+ T cells from blood, cultured in vitro. These receptors were collected from a human donor who had recovered from COVID-19. Each CDR3 is given with its conserved first and last residue. Each record gives: CDR3 protein, CDR3 DNA, clone size, D gene, J gene, V gene. D genes are given only for firm matches. Where a row states a size, it is once, few, many or the class of an expanded clone; other rows omit it.

CDR3aa: CSATGTTSSYNSPLHF
CDR3nt: TGCAGTGCTACCGGGACAACAAGCTCCTATAATTCACCCCTCCACTTT
abundance: -
d_gene: -
j_gene: TRBJ1-6
v_gene: TRBV20-1

CDR3aa: CASSYPGGVGNQPQHF
CDR3nt: TGTGCCAGCAGTTACCCGGGAGGGGTTGGCAATCAGCCCCAGCATTTT
abundance: -
d_gene: -
j_gene: TRBJ1-5
v_gene: TRBV6-2/TRBV6-3

CDR3aa: CASRRGLGETQYF
CDR3nt: TGTGCCAGCAGGAGGGGGCTAGGTGAGACCCAGTACTTC
abundance: -
d_gene: TRBD1
j_gene: TRBJ2-5
v_gene: TRBV2

CDR3aa: CASPPGVYNEQFF
CDR3nt: TGTGCCAGCCCCCCGGGGGTCTACAATGAGCAGTTCTTC
abundance: -
d_gene: -
j_gene: TRBJ2-1
v_gene: TRBV5-6

CDR3aa: CASSLTSYEQYF
CDR3nt: TGTGCCAGCAGCTTAACCAGCTACGAGCAGTACTTC
abundance: few
d_gene: -
j_gene: TRBJ2-7
v_gene: TRBV7-9

CDR3aa: CSARGNRGDEQFF
CDR3nt: TGCAGTGCTAGAGGAAACAGGGGTGATGAGCAGTTCTTC
abundance: few
d_gene: TRBD1
j_gene: TRBJ2-1
v_gene: TRBV20-1

CDR3aa: CASSLMALSGRRDEQYF
CDR3nt: TGTGCCAGCAGCTTAATGGCCCTTAGCGGGAGGAGAGATGAGCAGTACTTC
abundance: -
d_gene: TRBD2
j_gene: TRBJ2-7
v_gene: TRBV7-2

CDR3aa: CASTKGGGWGQPQHF
CDR3nt: TGTGCCAGCACCAAAGGGGGGGGTTGGGGTCAGCCCCAGCATTTT
abundance: -
d_gene: -
j_gene: TRBJ1-5
v_gene: TRBV28

CDR3aa: CASSYSRTARGGNTIYF
CDR3nt: TGTGCCAGCAGTTACTCGAGGACAGCCCGTGGGGGAAACACCATATATTTT
abundance: -
d_gene: -
j_gene: TRBJ1-3
v_gene: TRBV6-5

CDR3aa: CASSFGAGSYGYTF
CDR3nt: TGTGCCAGCAGTTTTGGGGCGGGCAGCTATGGCTACACCTTC
abundance: few
d_gene: -
j_gene: TRBJ1-2
v_gene: TRBV28

CDR3aa: CASGWRALDNEQFF
CDR3nt: TGCGCCAGCGGGTGGAGGGCCCTCGACAATGAGCAGTTCTTC
abundance: -
d_gene: -
j_gene: TRBJ2-1
v_gene: TRBV10-2

CDR3aa: CASSSTALTGPEETQYF
CDR3nt: TGTGCCAGCAGCTCAACCGCTCTGACAGGGCCGGAGGAGACCCAGTACTTC
abundance: -
d_gene: TRBD1
j_gene: TRBJ2-5
v_gene: TRBV11-3

CDR3aa: CASSDSTLAGGRADTQYF
CDR3nt: TGTGCCAGCAGTGACAGTACTTTAGCGGGAGGCCGGGCAGATACGCAGTATTTT
abundance: -
d_gene: TRBD2
j_gene: TRBJ2-3
v_gene: TRBV2

CDR3aa: CSARDSFGTSYEQFF
CDR3nt: TGCAGTGCTAGAGATTCCTTCGGGACTAGCTATGAGCAGTTCTTC
abundance: -
d_gene: TRBD2
j_gene: TRBJ2-1
v_gene: TRBV20-1

CDR3aa: CASSEALAGRNSPLHF
CDR3nt: TGTGCCAGCAGTGAAGCGCTCGCAGGGAGGAATTCACCCCTCCACTTT
abundance: once
d_gene: -
j_gene: TRBJ1-6
v_gene: TRBV2

CDR3aa: CSAGAPGGKAYEQYF
CDR3nt: TGCAGTGCTGGGGCCCCGGGGGGAAAGGCTTACGAGCAGTACTTC
abundance: -
d_gene: TRBD2
j_gene: TRBJ2-7
v_gene: TRBV20-1

CDR3aa: CASSLSGGPETQYF
CDR3nt: TGTGCCAGTAGCCTCTCGGGGGGGCCAGAGACCCAGTACTTC
abundance: -
d_gene: TRBD2
j_gene: TRBJ2-5
v_gene: TRBV19

CDR3aa: CSARETGGAGGYTF
CDR3nt: TGCAGTGCTAGAGAGACAGGGGGCGCCGGTGGCTACACCTTC
abundance: -
d_gene: TRBD1
j_gene: TRBJ1-2
v_gene: TRBV20-1

CDR3aa: CASSTQGVVAETQYF
CDR3nt: TGTGCCAGCAGCACCCAGGGGGTCGTCGCAGAGACCCAGTACTTC
abundance: -
d_gene: TRBD1
j_gene: TRBJ2-5
v_gene: TRBV11-3

CDR3aa: CASSLVAGTTSTDTQYF
CDR3nt: TGTGCCAGCAGCTTAGTTGCGGGGACGACTAGCACAGATACGCAGTATTTT
abundance: -
d_gene: -
j_gene: TRBJ2-3
v_gene: TRBV7-9

CDR3aa: CASSLWGGNTEAFF
CDR3nt: TGTGCCAGCAGCTTATGGGGTGGGAACACTGAAGCTTTCTTT
abundance: few
d_gene: -
j_gene: TRBJ1-1
v_gene: TRBV7-2